Each of the 19 T cell receptor beta chains below was sequenced from the same sample in a study of blood T cells in healthy people across ages. Together with a sample-barcoded 5' primer, a J-beta primer mix was included in a second PCR lasting about 6 to 12 cycles. TCRdb fed the 5' RACE reads into MiXCR, producing one record per CDR3 protein. The sample lists 700,000 or so distinct CDR3 sequences; 22% were seen once. Specimen: blood. The receptors derive from a man in his 70s in good health.

This clonotype has more than one count but fewer than ten. At one of its ends the junction is not consistent with the germline gene, which may arise from a read error. The chain joins TRBV29-1 to TRBJ1-1; unclear D gene. Per germline, CDR1 SQVTM and CDR2 ANQGSEA. The CDR3 sequence is 12 residues long. CDR3 coding DNA: TGCAGCGGTGAAAGAGAGAACACTGAAGCTTTCTTT. This codes for CSGERENTEAFF.

The chain has TRBV28 and TRBJ2-7; 11 bases align to TRBD2. The V gene's germline CDR1 is MDHEN and CDR2 SYDVKM. Trimming cost V 2 bases and J 7 bases; bases outside gene matches: 4. The CDR3 has 14 amino acids. The CDR3 DNA follows: TGTGCCAGCAGTTTACTAGCGGGGGGAAAAGAGCAGTACTTC. As protein: CASSLLAGGKEQYF.

DNA of the CDR3: TGCAGTGCTAGAGAAAAGGGGGTGACCTACAATGAGCAGTTCTTC. It codes for CSAREKGVTYNEQFF. The rearrangement uses TRBV20-1 and TRBJ2-1, with a tentative D call TRBD1 (6 bases). Trimming shortened V by 0 bases and J by 2 bases, and 11 bases separated the two germline ends. Germline CDR1 and CDR2: DFQATT and SNEGSKA (reference sequence). The CDR3 runs to 15 residues.

This clonotype was observed at least ten times. The chain couples TRBV12-3 or TRBV12-4 to TRBJ2-7, with TRBD1 identical over 10 bases. The CDR3 sequence is 21 residues long. V lost 3 bases and J lost 3; bases outside the gene matches: 23. The chain's CDR3 is CASSFAGQGLWTPLTHYEQYF. CDR3 in DNA: TGTGCCAGCAGTTTTGCGGGACAGGGGTTGTGGACCCCTCTAACACACTACGAGCAGTACTTC.

This chain links TRBV7-9 with TRBJ2-3; no firm D call. This CDR3 has 13 amino acids. Germline CDR1 and CDR2: SEHNR and FQNEAQ (reference sequence). V lost 5 bases to trimming and J lost 4 bases, with 10 bases between them. The CDR3 DNA reads as TGTGCCAGCAGCCCCGCACCACCAGATACGCAGTATTTT. Its protein product is CASSPAPPDTQYF.

This clonotype was seen only a few times. The chain employs TRBV20-1 and TRBJ1-2; perhaps TRBD1 as D (5 bases). Looked up from germline, CDR1 is DFQATT and CDR2 is SNEGSKA (reference sequence). V lost 6 bases, J lost 4 bases, and 9 bases lay in between. The CDR3 has 11 amino acids. CDR3: CSATDSYGYTF. In nucleotides, the CDR3 is TGCAGTGCAACCGACAGCTATGGCTACACCTTC.

There are a few counts of this clonotype. The chain uses TRBV6-2 or TRBV6-3 and TRBJ2-7; 12 bases match TRBD2. Germline loops: CDR1 MNHEY, CDR2 SVGEGT. J lost 0 bases, V lost 5 bases, and 2 bases had no gene match. The CDR3 is made up of 15 amino acids. The CDR3 sequence is CASSATSGSSYEQYV. CDR3 coding DNA: TGTGCCAGCAGTGCGACTAGCGGGAGCTCCTACGAGCAGTACGTC.

J is TRBJ2-1 and V is TRBV4-3; possibly TRBD2 for D (6 bases). The length of the CDR3 is 14 residues. V dropped 3 bases and J dropped 2 bases, with 8 bases sitting between them. The germline V gene encodes CDR1 LGHNA and CDR2 YSLEER. CDR3 residues: CASSQAGTYNEQFF. As DNA, the CDR3 is TGCGCCAGCAGCCAGGCGGGAACCTACAATGAGCAGTTCTTC.

The chain couples TRBV28 to TRBJ2-5; D perhaps matches TRBD1 (6 bases). The J call may not be correct, given that the DNA end is closer to TRBJ2-7. The germline V gene has CDR1 MDHEN and CDR2 SYDVKM. The CDR3 is 17 residues long. For the CDR3, the DNA is TGTGCCAGCAGTTATGGCCCCGTAACAGGGTCTTCCTACGAGCAGTACGTC. Translated: CASSYGPVTGSSYEQYV.

V gene TRBV28 combines with J gene TRBJ2-7; D not certain. Germline loops: CDR1 MDHEN, CDR2 SYDVKM. V lost 7 bases and J lost 4, with 14 bases in between. This CDR3 is 13 amino acids long. CDR3 DNA: TGTGCCAGCACCGAGACCTTGAATTACGAGCAGTACTTC. Translation: CASTETLNYEQYF.

There are many counts of this clonotype. The chain couples TRBV2 to TRBJ2-5, with TRBD2 matching 11 bases. Germline loops: CDR1 SNHLY, CDR2 FYNNEI. V shed 4 bases, J shed 4 bases, and the junction held 20 bases outside the gene matches. The CDR3 is 20 residues long. The CDR3 region has the DNA TGTGCCAGCAGTGGATTTGGGGTTTCTTTGCCTAGCGGGGGGCTAGAGACCCAGTACTTC. Protein: CASSGFGVSLPSGGLETQYF.

This chain links TRBV20-1 with TRBJ1-5; tentative D call: TRBD1 (5 bases). This CDR3 is 15 amino acids long. V gave up 3 bases and J gave up 4 bases, with 16 bases separating them. Germline CDR1 DFQATT, CDR2 SNEGSKA (reference sequence). CDR3 residues: CSASEGKRSNQPQHF. As DNA, the CDR3 is TGCAGTGCTAGTGAGGGGAAAAGGAGTAATCAGCCCCAGCATTTT.

The CDR3 DNA reads TGCGCCAGCAGCCGCACATCACCTTCGGGGAATGAAAAACTGTTTTTT. This sequence encodes CASSRTSPSGNEKLFF. V gene TRBV5-1 combines with J gene TRBJ1-4; no firm D call. CDR3 length: 16 amino acids. From germline, CDR1 is SGHRS and CDR2 YFSETQ. V lost 4 bases, J lost 5 bases, and 18 bases lay in between.

This clonotype was seen only a few times. The V call is TRBV27, the J call TRBJ2-1; possible D gene TRBD1, 6 bases. Looked up from germline, CDR1 is MNHEY and CDR2 is SMNVEV (reference sequence). The CDR3 runs 14 residues. Trimming cost V 4 bases and J 9 bases, with 16 bases left between them. CDR3 amino acids: CASSSSTGISEQFF. Here the CDR3 DNA reads TGTGCCAGCAGTTCCTCCACAGGGATTTCTGAGCAGTTCTTC.

The chain carries TRBV12-3 or TRBV12-4 and TRBJ2-1; D is possibly TRBD2 (7 bases). Deletions cut 4 bases from V and 6 bases from J, with 13 bases between. The CDR3 covers 14 residues. CDR3: CASSSLGGRNEQFF. CDR3 nucleotides: TGTGCCAGCAGTTCGCTCGGGGGGCGCAATGAGCAGTTCTTC.

This clonotype has just a few counts. The chain recombines TRBV24-1 with TRBJ2-6; possibly TRBD2 for D (5 bases). CDR1 and CDR2 (germline): KGHDR, SFDVKD. The CDR3 loop spans 17 amino acids. V lost 4 bases and J 4 bases, leaving 16 bases between the germline ends. This CDR3 is CATSDPGPPGGANVLTF. Here the CDR3 DNA reads TGTGCCACCAGTGACCCTGGACCCCCGGGAGGGGCCAACGTCCTGACTTTC.

This clonotype was recorded a few times. The chain joins TRBV15 to TRBJ1-4, with D hard to call. Trimming removed 0 bases from V and 7 bases from J, with 12 bases in between. There are 15 residues in the CDR3. Looked up from germline, CDR1 is LNHNV and CDR2 is YYDKDF (reference sequence). The CDR3 region has the DNA TGTGCCACCAGCAGAGATCCTTACCGCCTTGAAAAACTGTTTTTT. Its protein is CATSRDPYRLEKLFF. Looking up the rest from reference TRBV15 and TRBJ1-4 gives the full variable domain: DAMVIQNPRYQVTQFGKPVTLSCSQTLNHNVMYWYQQKSSQAPKLLFHYYDKDFNNEADTPDNFQSRRPNTSFCFLDIRSPGLGDTAMYLCATSRDPYRLEKLFFGSGTQLSVL.

This chain joins TRBV29-1 and TRBJ1-5; D is perhaps TRBD1 (6 bases). Germline V gene sequence: CDR1 SQVTM, CDR2 ANQGSEA. The CDR3 covers 13 residues. The V and J ends lost 4 bases and 2 bases respectively, with 9 bases between them. CDR3: CSVGDMGNQPQHF. CDR3 bases: TGCAGCGTTGGGGACATGGGCAATCAGCCCCAGCATTTT.

This clonotype was observed a few times. V gene TRBV6-1 combines with J gene TRBJ2-7, with D unresolved. CDR1 and CDR2 from the germline V gene are MNHNS and SASEGT. The CDR3 contains 13 residues. The V gene lost 10 bases and the J gene lost 2 bases, with 15 bases spanning the gap. The CDR3 loop is CATRPDGPYEQYF. CDR3 DNA sequence: TGTGCCACCCGTCCCGACGGTCCCTACGAGCAGTACTTC.